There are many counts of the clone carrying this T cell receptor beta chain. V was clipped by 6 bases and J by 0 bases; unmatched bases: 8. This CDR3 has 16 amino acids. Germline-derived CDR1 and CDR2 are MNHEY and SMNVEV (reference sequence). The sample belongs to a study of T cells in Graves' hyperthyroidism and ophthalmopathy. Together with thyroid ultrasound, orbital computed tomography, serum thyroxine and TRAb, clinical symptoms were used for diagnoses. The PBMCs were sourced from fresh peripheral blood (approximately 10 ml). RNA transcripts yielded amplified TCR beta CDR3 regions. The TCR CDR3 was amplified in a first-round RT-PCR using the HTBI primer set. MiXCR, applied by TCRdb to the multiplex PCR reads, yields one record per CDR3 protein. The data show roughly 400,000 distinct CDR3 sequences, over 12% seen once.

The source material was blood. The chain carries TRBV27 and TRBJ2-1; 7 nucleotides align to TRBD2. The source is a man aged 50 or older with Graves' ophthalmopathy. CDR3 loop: CASRFTAGSSYNEQFF. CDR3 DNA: TGTGCCAGCAGATTTACAGCGGGGAGCTCCTACAATGAGCAGTTCTTC.